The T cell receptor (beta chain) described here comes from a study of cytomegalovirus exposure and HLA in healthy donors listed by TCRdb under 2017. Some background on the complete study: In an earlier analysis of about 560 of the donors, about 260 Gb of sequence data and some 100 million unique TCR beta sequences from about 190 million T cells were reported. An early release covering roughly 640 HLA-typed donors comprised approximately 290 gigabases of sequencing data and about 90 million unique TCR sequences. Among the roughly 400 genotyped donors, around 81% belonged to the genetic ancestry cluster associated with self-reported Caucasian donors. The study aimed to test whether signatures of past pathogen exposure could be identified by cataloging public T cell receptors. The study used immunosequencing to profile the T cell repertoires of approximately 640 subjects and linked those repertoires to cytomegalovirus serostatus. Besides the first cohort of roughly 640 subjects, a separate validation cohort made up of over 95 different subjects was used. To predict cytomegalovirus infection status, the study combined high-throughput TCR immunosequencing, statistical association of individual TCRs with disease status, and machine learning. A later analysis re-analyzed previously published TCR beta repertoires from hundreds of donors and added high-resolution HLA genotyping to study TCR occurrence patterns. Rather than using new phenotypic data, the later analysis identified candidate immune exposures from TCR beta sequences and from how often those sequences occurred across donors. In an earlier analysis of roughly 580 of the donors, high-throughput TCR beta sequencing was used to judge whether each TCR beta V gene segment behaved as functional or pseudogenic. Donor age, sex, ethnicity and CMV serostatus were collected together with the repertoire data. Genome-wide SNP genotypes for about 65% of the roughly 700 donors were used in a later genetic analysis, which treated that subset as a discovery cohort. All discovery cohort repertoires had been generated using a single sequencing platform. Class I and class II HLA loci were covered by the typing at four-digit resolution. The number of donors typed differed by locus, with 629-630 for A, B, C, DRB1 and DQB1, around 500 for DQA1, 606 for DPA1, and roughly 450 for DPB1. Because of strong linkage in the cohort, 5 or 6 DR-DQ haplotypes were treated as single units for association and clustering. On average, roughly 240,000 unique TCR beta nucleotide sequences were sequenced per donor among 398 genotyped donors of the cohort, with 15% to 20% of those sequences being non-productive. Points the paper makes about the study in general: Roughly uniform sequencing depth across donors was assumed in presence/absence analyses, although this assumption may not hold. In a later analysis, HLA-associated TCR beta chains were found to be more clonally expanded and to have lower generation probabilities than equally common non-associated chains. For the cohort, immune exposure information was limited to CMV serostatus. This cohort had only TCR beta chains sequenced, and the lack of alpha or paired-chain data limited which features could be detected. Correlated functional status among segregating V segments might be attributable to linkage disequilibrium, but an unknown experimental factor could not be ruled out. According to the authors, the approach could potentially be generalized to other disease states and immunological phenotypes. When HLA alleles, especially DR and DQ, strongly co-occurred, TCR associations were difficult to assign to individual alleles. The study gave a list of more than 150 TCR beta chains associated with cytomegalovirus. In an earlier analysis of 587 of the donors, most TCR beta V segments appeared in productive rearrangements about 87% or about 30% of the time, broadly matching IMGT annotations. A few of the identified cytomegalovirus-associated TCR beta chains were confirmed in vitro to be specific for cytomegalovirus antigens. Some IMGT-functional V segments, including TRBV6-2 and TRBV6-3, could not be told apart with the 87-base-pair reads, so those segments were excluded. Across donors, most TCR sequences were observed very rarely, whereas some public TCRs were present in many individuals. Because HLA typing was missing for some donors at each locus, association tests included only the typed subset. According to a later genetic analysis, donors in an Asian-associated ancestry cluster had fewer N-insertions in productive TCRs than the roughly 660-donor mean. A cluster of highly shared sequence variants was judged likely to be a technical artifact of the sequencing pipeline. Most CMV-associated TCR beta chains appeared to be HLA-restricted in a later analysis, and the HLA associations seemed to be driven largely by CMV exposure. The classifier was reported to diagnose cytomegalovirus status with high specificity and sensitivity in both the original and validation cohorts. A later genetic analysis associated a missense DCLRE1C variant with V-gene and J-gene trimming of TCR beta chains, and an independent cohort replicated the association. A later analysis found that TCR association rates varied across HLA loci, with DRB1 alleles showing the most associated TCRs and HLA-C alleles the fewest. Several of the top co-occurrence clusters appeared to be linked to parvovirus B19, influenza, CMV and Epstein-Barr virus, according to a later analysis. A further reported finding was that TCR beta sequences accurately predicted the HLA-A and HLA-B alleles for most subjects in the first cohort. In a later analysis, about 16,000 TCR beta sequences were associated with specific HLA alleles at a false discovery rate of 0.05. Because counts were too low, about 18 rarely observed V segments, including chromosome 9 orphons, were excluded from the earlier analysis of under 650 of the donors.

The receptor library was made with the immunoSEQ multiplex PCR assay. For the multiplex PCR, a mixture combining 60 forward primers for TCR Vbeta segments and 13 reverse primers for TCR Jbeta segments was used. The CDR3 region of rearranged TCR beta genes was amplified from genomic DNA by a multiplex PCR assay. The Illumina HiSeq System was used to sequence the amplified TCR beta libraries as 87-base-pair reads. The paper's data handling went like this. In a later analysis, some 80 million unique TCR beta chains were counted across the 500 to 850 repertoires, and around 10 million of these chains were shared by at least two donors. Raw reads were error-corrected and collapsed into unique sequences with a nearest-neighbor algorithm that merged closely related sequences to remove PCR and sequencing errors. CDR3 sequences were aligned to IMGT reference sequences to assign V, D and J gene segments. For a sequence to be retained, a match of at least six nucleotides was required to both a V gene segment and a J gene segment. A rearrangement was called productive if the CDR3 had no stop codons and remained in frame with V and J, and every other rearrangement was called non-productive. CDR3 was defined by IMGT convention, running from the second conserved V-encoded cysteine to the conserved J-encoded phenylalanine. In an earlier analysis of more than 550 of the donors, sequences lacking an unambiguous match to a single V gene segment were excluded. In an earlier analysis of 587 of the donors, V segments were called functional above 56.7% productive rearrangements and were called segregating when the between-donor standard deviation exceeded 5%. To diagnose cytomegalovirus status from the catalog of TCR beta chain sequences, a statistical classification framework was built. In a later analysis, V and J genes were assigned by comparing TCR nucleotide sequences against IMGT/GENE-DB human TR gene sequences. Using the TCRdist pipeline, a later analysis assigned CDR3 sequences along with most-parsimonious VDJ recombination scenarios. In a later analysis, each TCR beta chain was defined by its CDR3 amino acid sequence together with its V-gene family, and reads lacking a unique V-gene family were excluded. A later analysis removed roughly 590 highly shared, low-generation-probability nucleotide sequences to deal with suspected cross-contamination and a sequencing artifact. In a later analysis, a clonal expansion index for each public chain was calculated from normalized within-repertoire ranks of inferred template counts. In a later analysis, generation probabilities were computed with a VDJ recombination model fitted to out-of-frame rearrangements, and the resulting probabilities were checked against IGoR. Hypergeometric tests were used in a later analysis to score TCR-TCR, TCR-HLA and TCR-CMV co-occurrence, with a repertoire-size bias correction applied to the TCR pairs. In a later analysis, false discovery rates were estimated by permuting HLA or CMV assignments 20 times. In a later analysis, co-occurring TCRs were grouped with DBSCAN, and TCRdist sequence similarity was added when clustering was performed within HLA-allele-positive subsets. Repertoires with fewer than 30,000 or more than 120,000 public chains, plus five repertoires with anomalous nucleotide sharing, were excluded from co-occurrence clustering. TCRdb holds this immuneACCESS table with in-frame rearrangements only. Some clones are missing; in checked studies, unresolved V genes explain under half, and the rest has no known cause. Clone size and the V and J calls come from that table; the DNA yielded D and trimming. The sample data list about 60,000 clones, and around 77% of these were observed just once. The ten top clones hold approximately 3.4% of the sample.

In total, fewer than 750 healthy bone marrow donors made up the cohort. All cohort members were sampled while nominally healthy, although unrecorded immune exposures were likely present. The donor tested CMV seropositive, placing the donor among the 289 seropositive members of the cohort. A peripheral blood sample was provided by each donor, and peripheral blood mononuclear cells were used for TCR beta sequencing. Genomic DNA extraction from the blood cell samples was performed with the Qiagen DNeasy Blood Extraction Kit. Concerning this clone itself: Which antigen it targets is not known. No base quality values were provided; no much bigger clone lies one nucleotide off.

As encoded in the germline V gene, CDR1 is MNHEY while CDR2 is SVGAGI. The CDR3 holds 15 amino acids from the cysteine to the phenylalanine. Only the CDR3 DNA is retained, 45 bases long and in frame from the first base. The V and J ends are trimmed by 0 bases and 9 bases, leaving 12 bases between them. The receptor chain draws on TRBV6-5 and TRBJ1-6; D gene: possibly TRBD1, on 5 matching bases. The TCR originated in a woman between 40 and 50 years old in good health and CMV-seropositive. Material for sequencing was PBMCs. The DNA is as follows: TGTGCCAGCAGTTACTCCAAAGGGGAGGGTTCACCCCTCCACTTT. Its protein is CASSYSKGEGSPLHF.